These T cell receptor beta chains were read from a single sample in a study of blood T cells in healthy people across ages. Using its own MiXCR run on the 5' RACE reads, TCRdb lists one record per CDR3 protein. The data show approximately 850,000 distinct CDR3 sequences, about 42% seen once. The sample consisted of blood. The receptors stem from a man aged 60 to 75 in good health. CDR3s include the opening cysteine and the closing phenylalanine or tryptophan. The D gene is left open where the match is weak. Only some rows state a clone size, as once, few, many or a class for expanded clones.

v_gene	j_gene	d_gene	abundance	CDR3nt	CDR3aa
TRBV29-1	TRBJ2-7	NA	many	TGCAGCGTTGAATGGGGCAGCTCCTACGAGCAGTACTTC	CSVEWGSSYEQYF
TRBV4-3	TRBJ1-2	NA	NA	TGCGCCAGCAGCCAAGAGGAGAACAGGCAAAACTATGGCTACACCTTC	CASSQEENRQNYGYTF
TRBV15	TRBJ2-7	NA	NA	TGTGCCACCAGCACAAACAAAGCCGAGCAGTACTTC	CATSTNKAEQYF
TRBV27	TRBJ2-5	NA	NA	TGTGCCAGCAGTTTATCGCTCAGATCCGGGGAGACCCAGTACTTC	CASSLSLRSGETQYF
TRBV5-6	TRBJ2-1	NA	few	TGTGCCAGCAGCTTGGGACAGACCTACAATGAGCAGTTCTTC	CASSLGQTYNEQFF
TRBV4-1	TRBJ1-2	NA	NA	TGCGCCAGCAGGCTTACAGGGACCTTCAACTATGGCTACACCTTC	CASRLTGTFNYGYTF
TRBV12-3/TRBV12-4	TRBJ2-1	TRBD2	NA	TGTGCCAGCCTCTGGACTAGCGAGGGCAATGAGCAGTTCTTC	CASLWTSEGNEQFF
TRBV5-1	TRBJ2-1	NA	NA	TGCGCCAGCAGCTTATTATTGTCCGCCAATGAGCAGTTCTTC	CASSLLLSANEQFF
TRBV15	TRBJ2-7	TRBD1	NA	TGTGCCACCAGCAGGCAAGGACAGGTTGACTACGAGCAGTACTTC	CATSRQGQVDYEQYF
TRBV27	TRBJ2-5	TRBD2	NA	TGTGCCAGCAGTCCTCGTGCGGGGGGGCCTTTACGGGAGACCCAGTACTTC	CASSPRAGGPLRETQYF
TRBV12-3/TRBV12-4	TRBJ2-6	NA	NA	TGTGCCAGCAGCCCCGAGCCAGCCGGGGCCAACGTCCTGACTTTC	CASSPEPAGANVLTF
TRBV7-8	TRBJ2-3	NA	few	TGTGCCAGCAACTCTGATAACACAGATACGCAGTATTTT	CASNSDNTDTQYF
TRBV27	TRBJ2-3	TRBD1	NA	TGTGCCAGCAGTTCCTCGGACAGGGCTCCACCACCAGATACGCAGTATTTT	CASSSSDRAPPPDTQYF
TRBV6-6	TRBJ1-1	TRBD1	NA	TGTGCCAGTTGGGACAGATTGAACACTGAAGCTTTCTTT	CASWDRLNTEAFF
TRBV29-1	TRBJ1-2	NA	NA	TGCAGCGTTGTCTCGGGGGATGGCTACACCTTC	CSVVSGDGYTF
TRBV6-6	TRBJ2-3	TRBD2	many	TGTGCCAGCAGGAATCTAGCGGACACAGATACGCAGTATTTT	CASRNLADTDTQYF
TRBV20-1	TRBJ2-6	NA	NA	TGCAGTGCCCCAGTCTCTGGGGCCAGCGTCCTGACTTTC	CSAPVSGASVLTF
TRBV20-1	TRBJ2-1	NA	few	TGCAGTGCTAATAACCTATCCTACAATGAGCAGTTCTTC	CSANNLSYNEQFF
TRBV20-1	TRBJ2-5	NA	few	TGCAGTGCTAGCAAACTGAGGCCAGTGAAGTACCAAGAGACCCAGTACTTC	CSASKLRPVKYQETQYF
TRBV12-3/TRBV12-4	TRBJ1-1	NA	once	TGTGCCAGCACGAGGGCCCCGAACACTGAAGCTTTCTTT	CASTRAPNTEAFF
TRBV3-1	TRBJ1-5	TRBD1	NA	TGTGCCAGCAGCCAATCGACAGGGGACCAGCCCCAGCATTTT	CASSQSTGDQPQHF
TRBV5-1	TRBJ1-2	NA	few	TGCGCCAGCAGCTTGGCCTTAGGGGCCGGCTACACCTTC	CASSLALGAGYTF
TRBV7-2	TRBJ2-1	NA	NA	TGTGCCAGCAGCCGGGGGAGTTACAATGAGCAGTTCTTC	CASSRGSYNEQFF
TRBV28	TRBJ2-4	TRBD1	few	TGTGCCATTGGGACAGGGGGTTACAAAAACATTCAGTACTTC	CAIGTGGYKNIQYF
TRBV5-1	TRBJ2-1	NA	NA	TGCGCCAGCAGAAGGGACTCGAGCTCCTACAATGAGCAGTTCTTC	CASRRDSSSYNEQFF
TRBV10-3	TRBJ2-7	NA	few	TGTGCCATCAGTGATGGGGGTTCCTACGAGCAGTACTTC	CAISDGGSYEQYF
TRBV28	TRBJ1-2	TRBD1	NA	TGTGCCAGCAGCCTACAGGGGGGTGATTATGGCTACACCTTC	CASSLQGGDYGYTF
TRBV12-3/TRBV12-4	TRBJ2-4	NA	few	TGTGCCAGCAGTGCTCAATTATCAGGTCTAGCCAAAAACATTCAGTACTTC	CASSAQLSGLAKNIQYF
TRBV20-1	TRBJ1-2	NA	NA	TGCAGTGCTTTCCGGAAGGGCTACACCTTC	CSAFRKGYTF
TRBV6-2/TRBV6-3	TRBJ2-7	NA	NA	TGTGCCAGCAGTAGGCCCGGGGCAGCCTACGACTACGAGCAGTACTTC	CASSRPGAAYDYEQYF
TRBV4-3	TRBJ2-7	TRBD2	few	TGCGCCAGCAGCCACCAGCGGGGGACCTACGAGCAGTACTTC	CASSHQRGTYEQYF
TRBV29-1	TRBJ2-2	NA	NA	TGCAGCGTACGCAGGGGATACACCGGGGAGCTGTTTTTT	CSVRRGYTGELFF
TRBV20-1	TRBJ2-1	TRBD2	NA	TGCAGTGCTAGAGATCACGAGGCTAGCGGGGGGGCCTATGAGCAGTTCTTC	CSARDHEASGGAYEQFF
TRBV7-2	TRBJ2-3	TRBD2	NA	TGTGTCAGCAGCTTAGTAGCGGGGATAACTAGCACAGATACGCAGTATTTT	CVSSLVAGITSTDTQYF
TRBV20-1	TRBJ1-2	NA	NA	TGCAGTGCTAGAGTGGAGGGGCCTATTCATTATGGCTACACCTTC	CSARVEGPIHYGYTF
TRBV9	TRBJ2-1	NA	NA	TGTGCCAGCAGCGTCCGCCTCCTCTCGGGTAACAATGAGCAGTTCTTC	CASSVRLLSGNNEQFF
TRBV5-6	TRBJ2-1	TRBD1	NA	TGTGCCAGAAGCCAATCGGGACAGGCCAACAATGAGCAGTTCTTC	CARSQSGQANNEQFF
TRBV10-3	TRBJ2-3	TRBD2	NA	TGTGCCACGGGGACAAGCGGGGGCACAGATACGCAGAATTTT	CATGTSGGTDTQNF
TRBV4-3	TRBJ2-7	NA	few	TGCGCCAGCAGCCAGGCCGACTATAGTGCCTACGAGCAGTACTTC	CASSQADYSAYEQYF
TRBV7-2	TRBJ2-7	NA	few	TGTGCCAGCAGCTTAGGTGACGGGAGATTAGACGAGCAGTACTTC	CASSLGDGRLDEQYF
TRBV20-1	TRBJ1-5	TRBD1	NA	TGCAGTGCCCAGGACAGGGGTGGGTATAGCAATCAGCCCCAGCATTTT	CSAQDRGGYSNQPQHF
TRBV5-5	TRBJ2-3	NA	NA	TGTGCCAGCAGCCTTGATGCCGATGGGGGAGCCACAGATACGCAGTATTTT	CASSLDADGGATDTQYF
TRBV30	TRBJ2-4	TRBD2	NA	TGTGCCTGGAGTGGTAAGGGACTAGCGACTAACATTCAGTACTTC	CAWSGKGLATNIQYF
TRBV4-3	TRBJ1-4	TRBD1	few	TGCGCCAGCAGCCAAAACAGGGGAACTAATGAAAAACTGTTTTTT	CASSQNRGTNEKLFF
TRBV9	TRBJ1-2	NA	few	TGTGCCAGCAGCCCCATCGGTGGGGTGGAGAGCTACACCTTC	CASSPIGGVESYTF
TRBV7-9	TRBJ1-5	TRBD1	few	TGTGCCAGCAGTTCCGGGACAGGGACACGGAATCAGCCCCAGCATTTT	CASSSGTGTRNQPQHF
TRBV12-3/TRBV12-4	TRBJ2-1	NA	NA	TGTGCCAGCTCCCCGGGCGGGAAAAGAAGTTACAATGAGCAGTTCTTC	CASSPGGKRSYNEQFF
TRBV12-3/TRBV12-4	TRBJ2-3	NA	once	TGTGCCAGCAGCCGCAGTAGAGCAGATACGCAATATTTT	CASSRSRADTQYF
TRBV7-9	TRBJ1-1	NA	few	TGTGCCAGCAGCTTACAGGCCCAAAGGGCTTTCTTT	CASSLQAQRAFF
TRBV29-1	TRBJ1-2	TRBD1	once	TGCAACGTCCCCCATGACAGGGTTGGATATGGCTACACCTTC	CNVPHDRVGYGYTF
TRBV11-2	TRBJ2-3	TRBD2	NA	TGTGCCAGCAGCGCCCGACTAGCGGGGGGCCGAGATACGCAGTATTTT	CASSARLAGGRDTQYF
TRBV5-6	TRBJ1-5	NA	NA	TGTGCCAGCAGCTTCTCAGGGGCGCGCCAGCCCCAGCATTTT	CASSFSGARQPQHF
TRBV7-2	TRBJ2-7	NA	NA	TGTGCCAGCAGCTTAGGGCACCGGCAGGACTCCTACGAGCAGTACTTC	CASSLGHRQDSYEQYF
TRBV20-1	TRBJ2-7	NA	NA	TGCAGTGCTGGCGACGCCGGGGGAGCAGACGAGCAGTACTTC	CSAGDAGGADEQYF
TRBV15	TRBJ1-2	NA	NA	TGTGCCACCAGCGAAGGTGGGGGAGAGGGCTATGGCTACACCTTC	CATSEGGGEGYGYTF
TRBV24-1	TRBJ2-5	NA	NA	TGTGCCACCAGTGATTCGGGACGGGGCCAGTACTTC	CATSDSGRGQYF
TRBV20-1	TRBJ2-3	TRBD2	many	TGCAGTGTTAGACCGCTAGCGGGGGTAGATACGCAGTATTTT	CSVRPLAGVDTQYF
TRBV20-1	TRBJ2-5	TRBD1	few	TGCAGTGCTCTACGACAGGGTAGAGAGACCCAGTACTTC	CSALRQGRETQYF
TRBV3-1	TRBJ2-4	NA	NA	TGTGCCAGCAGTATTGTGTACGCCAGTAAAAACATTCAGTACTTC	CASSIVYASKNIQYF